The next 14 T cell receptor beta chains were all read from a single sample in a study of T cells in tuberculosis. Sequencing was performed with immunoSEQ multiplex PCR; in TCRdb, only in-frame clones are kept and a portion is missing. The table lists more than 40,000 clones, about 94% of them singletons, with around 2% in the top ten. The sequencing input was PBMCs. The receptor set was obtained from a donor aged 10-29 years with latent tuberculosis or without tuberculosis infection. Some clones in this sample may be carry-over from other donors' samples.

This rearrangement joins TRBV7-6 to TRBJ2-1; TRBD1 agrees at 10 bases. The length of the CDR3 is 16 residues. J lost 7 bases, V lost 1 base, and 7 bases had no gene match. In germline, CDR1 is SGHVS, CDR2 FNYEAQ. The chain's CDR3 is CASSLVAGTGDNEQFF. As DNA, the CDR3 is TGTGCCAGCAGCTTAGTGGCCGGGACAGGGGATAATGAGCAGTTCTTC.

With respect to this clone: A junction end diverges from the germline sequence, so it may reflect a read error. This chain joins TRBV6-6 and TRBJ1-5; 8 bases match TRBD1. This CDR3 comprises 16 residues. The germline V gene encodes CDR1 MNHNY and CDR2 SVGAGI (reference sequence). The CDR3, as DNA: TGTGCCAGCAGCTACTGGACAGGGCTGGGTAATCAGCCCCAGCATTTT. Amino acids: CASSYWTGLGNQPQHF.

Written as DNA, the CDR3 is TGTGCCAGCAGTGGACTAGCGGGAGGCAATGAGCAGTTCTTC. Amino acids: CASSGLAGGNEQFF. V and J are TRBV6-1 and TRBJ2-1, with 13 bases matching TRBD2. Germline V gene lookup returns CDR1 MNHNS and CDR2 SASEGT. V lost 4 bases and J lost 6; bases outside the gene matches: 0. The CDR3 is 14 residues long.

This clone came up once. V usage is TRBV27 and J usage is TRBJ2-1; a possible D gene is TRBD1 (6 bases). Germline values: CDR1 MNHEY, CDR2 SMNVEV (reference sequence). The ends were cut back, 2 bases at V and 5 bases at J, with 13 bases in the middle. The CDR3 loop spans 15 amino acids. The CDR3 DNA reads TGTGCCAGCAGTTTAACAGGGAGATTTAACAATGAGCAGTTCTTC. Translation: CASSLTGRFNNEQFF.

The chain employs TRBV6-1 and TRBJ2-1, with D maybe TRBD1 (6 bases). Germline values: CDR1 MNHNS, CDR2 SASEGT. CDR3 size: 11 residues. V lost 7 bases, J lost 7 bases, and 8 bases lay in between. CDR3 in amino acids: CASNRANEQFF. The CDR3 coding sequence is TGTGCCAGCAACAGGGCGAATGAGCAGTTCTTC.

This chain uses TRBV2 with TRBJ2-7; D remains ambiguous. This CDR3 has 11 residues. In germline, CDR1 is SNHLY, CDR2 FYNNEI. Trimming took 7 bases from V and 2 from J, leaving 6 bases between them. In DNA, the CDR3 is TGTGCCAGCATCCAGACCTACGAGCAGTACTTC. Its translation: CASIQTYEQYF.

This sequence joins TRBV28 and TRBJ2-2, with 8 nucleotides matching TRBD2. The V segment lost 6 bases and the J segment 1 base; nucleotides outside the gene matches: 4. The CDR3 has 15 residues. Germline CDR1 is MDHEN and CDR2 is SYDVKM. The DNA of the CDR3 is TGTGCCAGCAGGCTAGCGGGCTTGAACACCGGGGAGCTGTTTTTT. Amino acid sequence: CASRLAGLNTGELFF.

Here the CDR3 reads CASSGLGWTDTQYF. The CDR3 DNA follows: TGCGCCAGCAGCGGGCTGGGTTGGACAGATACGCAGTATTTT. The chain has TRBV4-3 and TRBJ2-3; no reliable D call. The CDR3 runs to 14 residues. From germline, CDR1 is LGHNA and CDR2 YSLEER. The V and J ends lost 5 bases and 3 bases respectively, with 12 bases between them.

CDR3 DNA: TGTGCCAGCTCACCGAGGGTTAGGCGGGTGACTAGCGGGAGTCCCTACGAGCAGTACTTC. Protein: CASSPRVRRVTSGSPYEQYF. The rearrangement joins TRBV18 to TRBJ2-7; 12 positions match TRBD2. This CDR3 is 20 amino acids long. The V gene's germline CDR1 is KGHSH and CDR2 LQKENI. V was pared by 3 bases and J by 2 bases, with 17 bases of the junction left unmatched.

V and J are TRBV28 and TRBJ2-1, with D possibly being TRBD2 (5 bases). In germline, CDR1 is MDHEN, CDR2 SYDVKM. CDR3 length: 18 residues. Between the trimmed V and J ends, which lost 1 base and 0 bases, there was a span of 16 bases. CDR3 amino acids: CASSLFSAGPSSYNEQFF. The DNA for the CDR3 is TGTGCCAGCAGTTTATTCTCGGCGGGCCCGAGCTCCTACAATGAGCAGTTCTTC.

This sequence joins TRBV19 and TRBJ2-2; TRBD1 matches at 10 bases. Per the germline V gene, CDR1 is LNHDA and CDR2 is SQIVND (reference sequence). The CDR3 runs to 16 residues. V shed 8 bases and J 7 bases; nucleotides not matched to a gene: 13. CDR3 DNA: TGTGCCAGTCGTAGTGGGGGACAGGGGTTTCACGGGGAGCTGTTTTTT. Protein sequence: CASRSGGQGFHGELFF. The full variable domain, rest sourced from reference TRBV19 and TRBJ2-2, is DGGITQSPKYLFRKEGQNVTLSCEQNLNHDAMYWYRQDPGQGLRLIYYSQIVNDFQKGDIAEGYSVSREKKESFPLTVTSAQKNPTAFYLCASRSGGQGFHGELFFGEGSRLTVL.

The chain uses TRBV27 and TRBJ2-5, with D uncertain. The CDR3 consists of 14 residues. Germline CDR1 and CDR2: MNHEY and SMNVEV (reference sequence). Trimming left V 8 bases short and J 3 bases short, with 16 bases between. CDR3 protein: CASRFLGVEETQYF. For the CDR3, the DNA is TGTGCCAGCCGATTTCTAGGTGTTGAAGAGACCCAGTACTTC.

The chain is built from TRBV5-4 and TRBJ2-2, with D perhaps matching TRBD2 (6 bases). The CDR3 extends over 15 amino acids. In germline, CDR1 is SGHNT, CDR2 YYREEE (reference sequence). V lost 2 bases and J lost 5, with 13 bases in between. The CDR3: CASSFGGTTTGELFF. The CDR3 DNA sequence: TGTGCCAGCAGCTTCGGCGGGACGACTACCGGGGAGCTGTTTTTT.

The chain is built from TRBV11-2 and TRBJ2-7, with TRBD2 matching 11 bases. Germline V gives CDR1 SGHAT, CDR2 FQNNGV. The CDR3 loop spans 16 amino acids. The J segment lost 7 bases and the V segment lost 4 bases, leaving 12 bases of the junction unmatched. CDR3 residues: CASSSQPLAGVGEQYF. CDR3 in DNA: TGTGCCAGCAGCTCACAACCACTAGCGGGAGTTGGGGAGCAGTACTTC. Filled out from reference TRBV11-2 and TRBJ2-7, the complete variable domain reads EAGVAQSPRYKIIEKRQSVAFWCNPISGHATLYWYQQILGQGPKLLIQFQNNGVVDDSQLPKDRFSAERLKGVDSTLKIQPAKLEDSAVYLCASSSQPLAGVGEQYFGPGTRLTVT.